This T cell receptor beta chain was profiled in a study of shared clonotypes between healthy human individuals. On this clone itself: A far more abundant clone sits one base away, making this likely a read error.

The donor population consisted of healthy HIV-negative adults with no recent acute infections or vaccinations. Deep-level settings were used for running the assay. Repertoires were generated with immunoSEQ multiplex PCR, while TCRdb's copy carries only in-frame clones and drops some. Here the sample spans about 490,000 clones, roughly 80% being singletons. Germline V gene data show CDR1 as MDHEN and CDR2 as SYDVKM. The CDR3 is made up of 14 amino acids. V shed 6 bases and J shed 3 bases, with 12 bases lying between them. The sample was PBMCs. V gene TRBV28 combines with J gene TRBJ1-5; TRBD1 might be the D (6 bases). The receptor was derived from a woman aged 40 to 50 in good health. Some clones in this sample may be carry-over from other donors' samples. DNA for the CDR3: TGTGCCAGCAGAGCACAGGGAAACAATCAGCCCCAGCATTTT. Its protein is CASRAQGNNQPQHF. The entire variable domain, with the rest obtained from reference TRBV28 and TRBJ1-5, is as follows: DVKVTQSSRYLVKRTGEKVFLECVQDMDHENMFWYRQDPGLGLRLIYFSYDVKMKEKGDIPEGYSVSREKKERFSLILESASTNQTSMYLCASRAQGNNQPQHFGDGTRLSIL.